This T cell receptor (beta chain) was sequenced during a study of blood T cell repertoires in COVID-19. As for the study in general: Sample material is recorded as cDNA or gDNA derived from T cells, B-cell-depleted T cells, or PBMCs.

Original data processing: Reference gene primer amplification yielded estimated nucleated cell counts. Here immunoSEQ multiplex PCR was the method, and the copy in TCRdb shows in-frame clones only, minus some. V and J calls and clone size are given by that table; D and trimming were obtained from the DNA. The table shows around 25,000 clones, with roughly nine tenths occurring only once. The clonotype was recovered from a woman in her sixties or seventies with active COVID-19. Sequenced: peripheral blood.

DNA of the CDR3: TGTGCCAGCAGCACGGGACAGGGGGTATTCAATCAGCCCCAGCATTTT. As protein: CASSTGQGVFNQPQHF. The chain joins TRBV5-8 to TRBJ1-5; TRBD1 matches 11 bases. This CDR3 region has 16 residues. J lost 3 bases, V lost 4 bases, and 6 bases had no gene match. Germline loops: CDR1 SGHTS, CDR2 YDEGEE.